This T cell receptor (beta chain) was obtained from a study of CD8+ T cells in alopecia areata. Alopecia areata patients gave lesional scalp punch biopsies and peripheral blood samples. A FACSAria was used to sort CD4+ and CD8+ T cells. These cells came from PBMCs. The CDR3 is 14 residues long. Germline values: CDR1 MGHRA, CDR2 YSYEKL. V lost 4 bases to trimming and J lost 8 bases; unmatched junction nucleotides: 7. cDNA serving as the sequencing template came from extracted, reverse transcribed RNA. Some clones are missing from TCRdb's copy, which holds only in-frame ones; the method was immunoSEQ multiplex PCR. The data show about 160,000 clones, about nine tenths seen once. General study points: TCRs were shared less clearly across patients than in mice, possibly for HLA-related reasons.

Of note for this clone: The target antigen is unknown.

The chain has TRBV4-1 and TRBJ2-1; 8 positions agree with TRBD2. The sequence derives from a human donor with alopecia areata. The source was CD8+ T cells sorted from blood, collected at week 0. Written as DNA, the CDR3 is TGCGCCAGCAGCCGCCCCCGGGGGGGCGATGAGCAGTTCTTC. It encodes CASSRPRGGDEQFF.